The next 5 T cell receptor beta chains were all read from a single sample in a study of blood T cells in healthy people across ages. PCR was performed a second time for about 7 to 12 cycles using a sample-barcoded 5' primer and a J-beta primer mix. TCRdb reprocessed the 5' RACE reads via MiXCR and lists one record per CDR3 protein. The profile covers around 1,000,000 distinct CDR3 sequences, with roughly a quarter appearing a single time and less than 0.75% taken by the ten largest. These sequences were also reported in another study, on T cells of mothers and their children.

The sample taken for sequencing was blood. The receptors here all came from a girl between 2 and 10 years old in good health.

The V gene is TRBV6-2 or TRBV6-3, the J gene TRBJ2-3; D may be TRBD1 (6 bases). This CDR3 has 16 residues. The ends were cut back, 2 bases at V and 0 bases at J, with 12 bases in the middle. Germline V gene sequence: CDR1 MNHEY, CDR2 SVGEGT. The CDR3 DNA reads TGTGCCAGCAGTTACGGACAGCTTTATAGCACAGATACGCAGTATTTT. Translated: CASSYGQLYSTDTQYF.

This clonotype was seen only a few times. The chain uses TRBV11-2 and TRBJ2-5; perhaps TRBD2 as D (7 bases). V dropped 3 bases and J dropped 3 bases, with 14 bases sitting between them. Germline CDR1 and CDR2: SGHAT and FQNNGV. The CDR3 contains 15 residues. The CDR3 spells CASSLEGGRKETQYF. CDR3 coding DNA: TGTGCCAGCAGCTTGGAGGGGGGGCGGAAAGAGACCCAGTACTTC. The full variable domain, in which reference TRBV11-2 and TRBJ2-5 provide the parts outside the CDR3, is EAGVAQSPRYKIIEKRQSVAFWCNPISGHATLYWYQQILGQGPKLLIQFQNNGVVDDSQLPKDRFSAERLKGVDSTLKIQPAKLEDSAVYLCASSLEGGRKETQYFGPGTRLLVL.

The chain employs TRBV12-3 or TRBV12-4 and TRBJ1-2; D is ambiguous. Trimming removed 3 bases at V and 7 bases at J, with 18 bases between. The CDR3 extends over 15 amino acids. DNA of the CDR3: TGTGCCAGCAGTTTTTTCGGAGGGAAGTTGTCTGGCTACACCTTC. Protein sequence: CASSFFGGKLSGYTF.

This clonotype has just a few counts. This chain links TRBV29-1 with TRBJ1-2; maybe TRBD1 (5 bases). With 2 bases removed from V and 0 bases from J, the gap between germline ends came to 7 bases. Germline values: CDR1 SQVTM, CDR2 ANQGSEA. The CDR3 runs to 13 residues. CDR3: CSVETRANYGYTF. The CDR3 region has the DNA TGCAGCGTTGAAACCAGGGCTAACTATGGCTACACCTTC.

The V and J genes are TRBV7-9 and TRBJ2-1; TRBD1 or TRBD2 may be the D gene (5 bases each). This CDR3 is built from 13 residues. V was trimmed by 8 bases and J by 4 bases, leaving 12 bases between them. Germline values: CDR1 SEHNR, CDR2 FQNEAQ (reference sequence). CDR3 residues: CASGTAPYNEQFF. CDR3 DNA sequence: TGTGCCAGCGGGACCGCCCCTTACAATGAGCAGTTCTTC. Complete variable domain (other parts from reference TRBV7-9 and TRBJ2-1): DTGVSQNPRHKITKRGQNVTFRCDPISEHNRLYWYRQTLGQGPEFLTYFQNEAQLEKSRLLSDRFSAERPKGSFSTLEIQRTEQGDSAMYLCASGTAPYNEQFFGPGTRLTVL.